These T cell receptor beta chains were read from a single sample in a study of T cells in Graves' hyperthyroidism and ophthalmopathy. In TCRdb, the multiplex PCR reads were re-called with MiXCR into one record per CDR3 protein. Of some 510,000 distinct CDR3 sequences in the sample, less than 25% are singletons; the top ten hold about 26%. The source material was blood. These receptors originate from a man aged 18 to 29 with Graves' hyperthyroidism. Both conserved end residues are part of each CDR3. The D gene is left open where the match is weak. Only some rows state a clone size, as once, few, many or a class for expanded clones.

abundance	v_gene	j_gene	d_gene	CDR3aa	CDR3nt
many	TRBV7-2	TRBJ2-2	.	CASSPPSGGAGELFF	TGTGCCAGCAGCCCCCCTAGTGGAGGAGCCGGGGAGCTGTTTTTT
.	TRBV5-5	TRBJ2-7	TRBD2	CASSLGGSGRPNEQDF	TGTGCCAGCAGCTTGGGTGGTAGCGGGAGGCCCAACGAGCAGGACTTC
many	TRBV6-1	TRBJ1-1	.	CAPWDSNMGTEAFF	TGTGCCCCCTGGGATTCAAACATGGGGACTGAAGCTTTCTTT
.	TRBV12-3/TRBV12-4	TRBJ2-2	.	CASSFTGYANTGELFF	TGTGCCAGCAGTTTTACAGGGTATGCCAACACCGGGGAGCTGTTTTTT
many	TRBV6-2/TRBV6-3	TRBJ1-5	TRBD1	CASSWTGNNQPQHF	TGTGCCAGCAGTTGGACAGGCAACAATCAGCCCCAGCATTTT
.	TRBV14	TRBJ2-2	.	CASSPYRGFAGELFF	TGTGCCAGCAGCCCCTACCGGGGGTTCGCCGGGGAGCTGTTTTTT
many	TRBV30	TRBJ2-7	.	CAWSGGVTYEQYF	TGTGCCTGGAGTGGGGGGGTTACCTACGAGCAGTACTTC
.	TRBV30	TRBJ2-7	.	CASAWDPYEQYF	TGTGCCTCCGCCTGGGACCCCTACGAGCAGTACTTC
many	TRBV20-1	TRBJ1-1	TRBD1	CSAGETGTEAFF	TGCAGTGCTGGGGAGACAGGGACTGAAGCTTTCTTT
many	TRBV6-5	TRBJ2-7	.	CASRQASSSYEQYF	TGTGCCAGCAGGCAGGCTAGTTCCTCCTACGAGCAGTACTTC
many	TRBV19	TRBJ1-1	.	CASSTISNTEAFF	TGTGCCAGTAGCACTATTTCGAACACTGAAGCTTTCTTT
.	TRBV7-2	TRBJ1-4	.	CASSPWGSGEKLFF	TGTGCCAGCAGTCCCTGGGGTAGTGGGGAAAAACTGTTTTTT
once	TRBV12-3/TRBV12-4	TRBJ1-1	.	CASSPLRMNTEAFF	TGTGCCAGCAGTCCCTTACGCATGAACACTGAAGCTTTCTTT
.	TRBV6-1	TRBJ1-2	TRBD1	CGTGSPYTF	TGTGGGACAGGCAGCCCCTACACCTTC